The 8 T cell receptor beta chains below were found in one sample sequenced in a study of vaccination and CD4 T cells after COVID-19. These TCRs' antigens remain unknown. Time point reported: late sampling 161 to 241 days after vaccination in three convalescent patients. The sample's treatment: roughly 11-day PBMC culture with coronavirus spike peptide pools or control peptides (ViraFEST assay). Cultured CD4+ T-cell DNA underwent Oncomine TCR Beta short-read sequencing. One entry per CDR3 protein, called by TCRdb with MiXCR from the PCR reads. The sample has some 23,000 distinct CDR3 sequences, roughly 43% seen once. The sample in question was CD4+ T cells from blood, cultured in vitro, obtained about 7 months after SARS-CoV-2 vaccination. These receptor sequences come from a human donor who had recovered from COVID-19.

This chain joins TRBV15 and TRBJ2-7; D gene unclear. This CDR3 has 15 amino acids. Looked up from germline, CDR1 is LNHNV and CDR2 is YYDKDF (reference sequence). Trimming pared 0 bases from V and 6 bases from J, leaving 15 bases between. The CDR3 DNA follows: TGTGCCACCAGCAGAGATCGTCCCCCTAATACCGAGCAGTACTTC. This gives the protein CATSRDRPPNTEQYF.

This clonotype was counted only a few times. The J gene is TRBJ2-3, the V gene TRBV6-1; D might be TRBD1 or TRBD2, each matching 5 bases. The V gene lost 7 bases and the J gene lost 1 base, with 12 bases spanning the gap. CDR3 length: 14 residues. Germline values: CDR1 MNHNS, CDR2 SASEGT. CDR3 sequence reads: CASTTGTGTDTQYF. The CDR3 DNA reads TGTGCCAGCACGACCGGGACGGGCACAGATACGCAGTATTTT.

The CDR3 coding sequence is TGTGCCAGCAGTTCCTACAGCGAGAGCTCCTACAATGAGCAGTTCTTC. Translated: CASSSYSESSYNEQFF. The chain combines TRBV7-9 with TRBJ2-1, with unresolved D. This CDR3 has 16 residues. Germline CDR1 is SEHNR and CDR2 is FQNEAQ (reference sequence). Trimming took 6 bases from V and 0 from J, leaving 15 bases between them.

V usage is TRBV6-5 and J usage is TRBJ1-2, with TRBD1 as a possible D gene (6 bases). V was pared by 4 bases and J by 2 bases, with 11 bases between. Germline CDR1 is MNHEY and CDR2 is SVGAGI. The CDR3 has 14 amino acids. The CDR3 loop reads CASSWRGGNYGYTF. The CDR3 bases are TGTGCCAGCAGTTGGAGGGGGGGGAACTATGGCTACACCTTC.

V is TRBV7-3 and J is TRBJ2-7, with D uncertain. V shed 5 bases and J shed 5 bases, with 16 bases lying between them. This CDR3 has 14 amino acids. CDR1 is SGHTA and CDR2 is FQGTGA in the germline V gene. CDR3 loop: CASSPATGSHEQYF. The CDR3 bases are TGTGCCAGCAGCCCGGCGACTGGTTCCCACGAGCAGTACTTC. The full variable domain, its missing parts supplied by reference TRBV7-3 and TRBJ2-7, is GAGVSQTPSNKVTEKGKYVELRCDPISGHTALYWYRQSLGQGPEFLIYFQGTGAADDSGLPNDRFFAVRPEGSVSTLKIQRTERGDSAVYLCASSPATGSHEQYFGPGTRLTVT.

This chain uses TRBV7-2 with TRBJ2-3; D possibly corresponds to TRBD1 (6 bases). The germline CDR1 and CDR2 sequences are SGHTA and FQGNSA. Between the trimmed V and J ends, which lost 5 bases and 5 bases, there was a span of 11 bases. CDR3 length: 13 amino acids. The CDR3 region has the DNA TGTGCCAGCAGCAGGGGACAAGGAGATACGCAGTATTTT. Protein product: CASSRGQGDTQYF.

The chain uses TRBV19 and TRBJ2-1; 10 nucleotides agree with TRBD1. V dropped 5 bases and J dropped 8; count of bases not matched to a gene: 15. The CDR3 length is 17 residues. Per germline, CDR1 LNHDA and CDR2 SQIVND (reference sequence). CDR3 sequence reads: CASSLGTGTGVRDEQFF. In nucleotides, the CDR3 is TGTGCCAGTAGTTTGGGGACCGGGACAGGGGTCCGGGATGAGCAGTTCTTC.

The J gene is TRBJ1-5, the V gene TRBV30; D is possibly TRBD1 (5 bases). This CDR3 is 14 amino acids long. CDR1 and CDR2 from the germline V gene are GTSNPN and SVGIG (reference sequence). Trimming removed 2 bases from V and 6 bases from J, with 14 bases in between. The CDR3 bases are TGTGCCTGGAGTCGACGCGGTGGGGGTCAGCCCCAGCATTTT. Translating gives CAWSRRGGGQPQHF.